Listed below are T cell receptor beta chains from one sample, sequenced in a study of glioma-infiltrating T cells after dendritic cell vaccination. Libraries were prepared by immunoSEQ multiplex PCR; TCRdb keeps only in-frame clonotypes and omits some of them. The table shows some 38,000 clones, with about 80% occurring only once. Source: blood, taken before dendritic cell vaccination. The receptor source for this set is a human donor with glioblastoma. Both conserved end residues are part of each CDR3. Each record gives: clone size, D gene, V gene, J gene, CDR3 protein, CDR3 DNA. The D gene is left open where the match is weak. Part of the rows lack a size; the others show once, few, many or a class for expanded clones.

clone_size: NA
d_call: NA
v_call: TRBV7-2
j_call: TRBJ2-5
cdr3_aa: CASSLVRGETQYF
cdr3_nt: TGTGCCAGCAGCTTAGTTCGCGGAGAGACCCAGTACTTC

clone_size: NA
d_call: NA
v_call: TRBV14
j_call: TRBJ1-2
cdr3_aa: CASSRLDIFNGYTF
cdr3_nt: TGTGCCAGCAGCCGATTGGACATATTCAATGGCTACACCTTC

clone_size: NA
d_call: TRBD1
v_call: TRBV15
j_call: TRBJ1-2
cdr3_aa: CATSRGTTGYEGGYTF
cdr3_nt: TGTGCCACCAGCCGAGGAACGACAGGGTATGAAGGGGGCTACACCTTC

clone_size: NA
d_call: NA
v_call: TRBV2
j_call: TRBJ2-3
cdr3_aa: CASQARGGTDTQYF
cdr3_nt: TGTGCCAGCCAGGCCAGGGGGGGCACAGATACGCAGTATTTT

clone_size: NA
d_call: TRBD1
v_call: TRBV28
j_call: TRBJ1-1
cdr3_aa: CASSSDRDGRGDTEAFF
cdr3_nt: TGTGCCAGCAGTTCCGACAGGGACGGGAGGGGGGACACTGAAGCTTTCTTT

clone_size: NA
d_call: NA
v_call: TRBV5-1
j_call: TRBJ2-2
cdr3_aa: CASSLEGTGELFF
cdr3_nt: TGCGCCAGCAGCTTGGAGGGGACCGGGGAGCTGTTTTTT

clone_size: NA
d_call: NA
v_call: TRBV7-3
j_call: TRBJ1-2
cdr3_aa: CASSLPGVGGYTF
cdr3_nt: TGTGCCAGCAGCTTACCAGGGGTAGGCGGCTACACCTTC

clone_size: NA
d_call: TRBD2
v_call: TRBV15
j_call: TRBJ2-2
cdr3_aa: CATRSSGGRNTGELFF
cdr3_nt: TGTGCCACCCGTTCTAGCGGGGGCCGGAACACCGGGGAGCTGTTTTTT

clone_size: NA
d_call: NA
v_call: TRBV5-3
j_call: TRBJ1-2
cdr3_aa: CARSRQHGYTF
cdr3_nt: TGTGCCAGAAGTAGACAACATGGCTACACCTTC

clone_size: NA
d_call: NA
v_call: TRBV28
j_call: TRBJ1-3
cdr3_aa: CASSPGSARGNTIYF
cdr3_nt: TGTGCCAGCAGCCCAGGGTCAGCCAGGGGAAACACCATATATTTT

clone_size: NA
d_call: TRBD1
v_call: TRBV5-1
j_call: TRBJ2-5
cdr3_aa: CASSNQDRGQETQYF
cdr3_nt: TGCGCCAGCAGCAATCAGGACAGGGGGCAGGAGACCCAGTACTTC

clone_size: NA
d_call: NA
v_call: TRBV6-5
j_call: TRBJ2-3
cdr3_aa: CASNGGGTDTQYF
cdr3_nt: TGTGCCAGCAACGGGGGAGGAACAGATACGCAGTATTTT

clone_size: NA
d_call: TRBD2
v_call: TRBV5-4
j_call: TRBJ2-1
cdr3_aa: CASSRASGGSYNEQFF
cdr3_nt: TGTGCCAGCAGCCGGGCTAGCGGGGGCTCCTACAATGAGCAGTTCTTC

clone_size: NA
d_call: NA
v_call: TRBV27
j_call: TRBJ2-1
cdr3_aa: CASSPLSGGLWNEQFF
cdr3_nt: TGTGCCAGCAGTCCTCTCTCCGGGGGGCTTTGGAATGAGCAGTTCTTC

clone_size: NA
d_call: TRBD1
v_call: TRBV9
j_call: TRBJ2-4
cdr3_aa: CASSKRTGGDIQYF
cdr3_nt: TGTGCCAGCAGCAAAAGGACAGGGGGGGACATTCAGTACTTC

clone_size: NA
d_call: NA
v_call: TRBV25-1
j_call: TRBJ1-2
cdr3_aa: CASSARGQAGYGYTF
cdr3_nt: TGTGCCAGCAGTGCCCGAGGACAAGCCGGTTATGGCTACACCTTC

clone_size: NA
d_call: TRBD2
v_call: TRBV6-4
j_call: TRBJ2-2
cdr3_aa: CASSATGGNTGELFF
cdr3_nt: TGTGCCAGCAGTGCCACGGGGGGTAACACCGGGGAGCTGTTTTTT

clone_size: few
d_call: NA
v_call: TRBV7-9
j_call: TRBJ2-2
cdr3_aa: CASSLDRRTGELFF
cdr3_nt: TGTGCCAGCAGCTTGGACAGACGAACCGGGGAGCTGTTTTTT

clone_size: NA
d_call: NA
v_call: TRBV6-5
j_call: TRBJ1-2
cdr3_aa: CASSYSGTGLYGYTF
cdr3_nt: TGTGCCAGCAGTTACTCGGGAACAGGGCTCTATGGCTACACCTTC

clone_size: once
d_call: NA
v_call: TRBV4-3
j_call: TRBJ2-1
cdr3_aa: CASSQEWVVGHNEQFF
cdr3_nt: TGCGCCAGCAGCCAAGAGTGGGTCGTGGGCCACAATGAGCAGTTCTTC

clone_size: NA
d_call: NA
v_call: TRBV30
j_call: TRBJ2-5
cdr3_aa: CAWRAGSETQYF
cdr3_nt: TGTGCCTGGAGGGCAGGGTCAGAGACCCAGTACTTC

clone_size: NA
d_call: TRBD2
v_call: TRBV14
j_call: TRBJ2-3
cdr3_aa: CASSQRTGTSVTDTQYF
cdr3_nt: TGTGCCAGCAGCCAACGAACCGGGACTAGTGTGACAGATACGCAGTATTTT

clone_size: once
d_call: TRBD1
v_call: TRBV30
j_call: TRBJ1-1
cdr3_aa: CAGRQGDTEAFF
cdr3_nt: TGTGCCGGTAGACAGGGGGACACTGAAGCTTTCTTT

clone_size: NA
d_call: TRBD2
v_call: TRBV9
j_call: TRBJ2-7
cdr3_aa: CASSSSGGTYEQYF
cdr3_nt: TGTGCCAGCAGCTCTAGCGGGGGGACCTACGAGCAGTACTTC

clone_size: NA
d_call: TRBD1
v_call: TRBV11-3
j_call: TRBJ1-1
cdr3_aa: CASSQRDSEAFF
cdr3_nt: TGTGCCAGCAGCCAAAGGGACAGTGAAGCTTTCTTT

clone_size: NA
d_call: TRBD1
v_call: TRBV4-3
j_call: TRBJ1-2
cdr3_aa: CASSQTGTGVYGYTF
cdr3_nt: TGCGCCAGCAGCCAAACCGGGACAGGGGTCTATGGCTACACCTTC

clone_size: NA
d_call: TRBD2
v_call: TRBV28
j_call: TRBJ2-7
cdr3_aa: CASSLFAGEYEQYF
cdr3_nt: TGTGCCAGCAGTTTATTTGCGGGAGAATACGAGCAGTACTTC

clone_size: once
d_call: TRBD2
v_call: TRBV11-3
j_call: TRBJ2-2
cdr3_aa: CASSVLAGGPGELFF
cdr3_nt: TGTGCCAGCAGCGTTCTAGCGGGGGGGCCCGGGGAGCTGTTTTTT